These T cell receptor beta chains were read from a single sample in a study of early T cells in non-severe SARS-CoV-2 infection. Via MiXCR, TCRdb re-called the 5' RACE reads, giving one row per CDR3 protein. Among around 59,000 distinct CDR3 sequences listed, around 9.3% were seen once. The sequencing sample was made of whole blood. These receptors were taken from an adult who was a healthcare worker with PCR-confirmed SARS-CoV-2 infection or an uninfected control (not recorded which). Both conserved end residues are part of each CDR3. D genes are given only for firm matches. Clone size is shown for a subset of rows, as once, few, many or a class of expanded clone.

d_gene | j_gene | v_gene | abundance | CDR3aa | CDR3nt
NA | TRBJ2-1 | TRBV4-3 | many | CASSQDSWGDNEQFF | TGCGCCAGCAGCCAAGATAGCTGGGGAGACAATGAGCAGTTCTTC
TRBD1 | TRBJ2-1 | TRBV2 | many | CASSGTGGTTDRDEQFF | TGTGCCAGCAGTGGGACAGGGGGGACAACTGACAGGGATGAGCAGTTCTTC
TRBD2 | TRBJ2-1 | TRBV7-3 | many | CASGAGGPYNEQFF | TGTGCCAGCGGTGCGGGAGGGCCCTACAATGAGCAGTTCTTC
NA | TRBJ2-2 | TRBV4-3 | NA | CASSQDPGRGAGELFF | TGCGCCAGCAGCCAAGACCCAGGGAGGGGGGCCGGGGAGCTGTTTTTT
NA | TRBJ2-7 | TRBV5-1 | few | CASSSADSYEQYF | TGCGCCAGCAGCTCGGCGGACAGCTACGAGCAGTACTTC
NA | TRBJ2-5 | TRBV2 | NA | CASTSRETQYF | TGTGCCAGCACGAGTCGGGAGACCCAGTACTTC
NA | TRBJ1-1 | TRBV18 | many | CASSPAGAQPEAFF | TGTGCCAGCTCACCTGCTGGGGCCCAACCTGAAGCTTTCTTT
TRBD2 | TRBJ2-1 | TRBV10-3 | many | CAISESASGRAVRDEQFF | TGTGCCATCAGTGAGTCGGCTAGCGGGAGGGCCGTCCGTGATGAGCAGTTCTTC
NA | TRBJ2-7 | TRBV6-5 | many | CASSECGRCEQYF | TGTGCCAGCAGTGAGTGCGGTAGGTGCGAGCAGTACTTC
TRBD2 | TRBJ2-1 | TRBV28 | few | CASSLGSGEGAGETGQFF | TGTGCCAGCAGTTTGGGGTCAGGTGAGGGAGCGGGAGAAACCGGGCAGTTCTTC
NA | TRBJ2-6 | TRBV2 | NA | CASNTRRPLLLTF | TGTGCCAGCAATACGAGGAGGCCCTTGCTCCTGACTTTC
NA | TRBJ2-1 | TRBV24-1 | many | CATSETGTRGDNEQFF | TGTGCCACCAGTGAGACCGGGACCAGGGGGGACAATGAGCAGTTCTTC
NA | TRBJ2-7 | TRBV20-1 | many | CSANAVLAEYEQYF | TGCAGTGCTAACGCGGTGTTAGCGGAGTACGAGCAGTACTTC
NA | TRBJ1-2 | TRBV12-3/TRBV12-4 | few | CASSRRSYGYTF | TGTGCCAGCAGTCGGCGGAGCTATGGCTACACCTTC
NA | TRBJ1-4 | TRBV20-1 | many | CSATAGTEKLFF | TGCAGTGCTACGGCGGGAACCGAAAAACTGTTTTTT
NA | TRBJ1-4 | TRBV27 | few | CASSFRGTTNEKLFF | TGTGCCAGCAGTTTTCGTGGGACAACTAATGAAAAACTGTTTTTT
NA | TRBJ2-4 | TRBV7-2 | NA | CASSLGPAKNIQYF | TGTGCCAGCAGCTTAGGTCCAGCCAAAAACATTCAGTACTTC
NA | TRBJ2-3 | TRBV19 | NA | CASTFSGLRTDTQYF | TGTGCCAGTACCTTCTCCGGACTACGCACAGATACGCAGTATTTT
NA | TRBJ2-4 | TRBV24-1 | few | CATSASWDGKGRIQYF | TGTGCCACCAGTGCCTCCTGGGACGGAAAGGGGCGAATTCAGTACTTC
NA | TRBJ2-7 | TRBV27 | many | CASSFLRDFNEQYF | TGTGCCAGCAGTTTCCTGAGGGACTTTAACGAGCAGTACTTC
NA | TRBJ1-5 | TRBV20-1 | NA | CSATQGWRNQPQHF | TGCAGTGCCACTCAGGGGTGGAGAAATCAGCCCCAGCATTTT
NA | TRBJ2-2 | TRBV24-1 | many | CATSDSRILAGELFF | TGTGCCACCAGTGACTCTCGTATTTTGGCCGGGGAGCTGTTTTTT
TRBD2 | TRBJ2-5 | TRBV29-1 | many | CSVAPLPGLAGVRQETQYF | TGCAGCGTTGCCCCACTACCGGGACTAGCGGGAGTACGGCAAGAGACCCAGTACTTC
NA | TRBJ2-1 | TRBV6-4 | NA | CASSPEEGIEQFF | TGTGCCAGCAGCCCTGAGGAGGGTATAGAGCAGTTCTTC
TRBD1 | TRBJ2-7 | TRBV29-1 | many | CSVVRDSDLDEQYF | TGCAGCGTTGTCCGGGACAGCGACTTGGACGAGCAGTACTTC
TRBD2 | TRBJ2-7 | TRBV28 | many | CASTRPSGDYEQYF | TGTGCCAGCACCCGACCCAGCGGGGACTACGAGCAGTACTTC
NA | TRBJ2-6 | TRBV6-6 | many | CASSGRQVHSGANVLTF | TGTGCCAGCAGTGGGAGACAGGTACACTCTGGGGCCAACGTCCTGACTTTC
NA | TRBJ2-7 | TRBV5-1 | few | CASSPSVQNGNYEQYF | TGCGCCAGCAGCCCGAGCGTGCAGAATGGAAACTACGAGCAGTACTTC
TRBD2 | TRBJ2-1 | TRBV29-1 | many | CSVRSGKGEQFF | TGCAGCGTTCGTAGCGGGAAAGGTGAGCAGTTCTTC
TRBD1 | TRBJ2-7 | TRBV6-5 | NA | CASEDRGNEQYF | TGTGCCAGCGAGGACAGGGGAAACGAGCAGTACTTC
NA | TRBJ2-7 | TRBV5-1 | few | CASRGTESYEQYF | TGCGCCAGCAGAGGGACGGAGTCCTACGAGCAGTACTTC
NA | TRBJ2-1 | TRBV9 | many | CASSVVDWGNEQFF | TGTGCCAGCAGCGTAGTTGATTGGGGCAATGAGCAGTTCTTC
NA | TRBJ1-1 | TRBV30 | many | CAWGTTRYTEAFF | TGTGCCTGGGGGACGACCCGTTACACTGAAGCTTTCTTT
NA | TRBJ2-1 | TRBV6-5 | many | CASMDQGRYNEQFF | TGTGCCAGCATGGATCAGGGGCGGTACAATGAGCAGTTCTTC
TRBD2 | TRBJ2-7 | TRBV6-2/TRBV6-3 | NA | CASSRTGRVYEQYF | TGTGCCAGCAGCCGCACCGGGAGGGTCTACGAGCAGTACTTC
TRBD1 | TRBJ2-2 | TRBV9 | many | CASSARDRKNTGELFF | TGTGCCAGCAGCGCCAGGGACAGAAAAAACACCGGGGAGCTGTTTTTT
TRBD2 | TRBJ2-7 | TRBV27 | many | CASSFGTSGSIAYEQYF | TGTGCCAGCAGTTTCGGGACTAGCGGGAGCATAGCCTACGAGCAGTACTTC
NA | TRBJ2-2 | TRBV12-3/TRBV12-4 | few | CASSFKGRGELFF | TGTGCCAGCAGTTTTAAGGGCCGTGGGGAGCTGTTTTTT
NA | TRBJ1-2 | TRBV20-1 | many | CSPLTLDGYTF | TGCAGTCCCCTGACGCTGGATGGCTACACCTTC
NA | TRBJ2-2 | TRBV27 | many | CASSQGVPIRTGELFF | TGTGCCAGCAGCCAAGGGGTGCCGATACGTACCGGGGAGCTGTTTTTT
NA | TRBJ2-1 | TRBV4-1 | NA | CASSQGKARAQNYYNEQFF | TGCGCCAGCAGCCAAGGGAAGGCGAGGGCCCAAAACTACTACAATGAGCAGTTCTTC
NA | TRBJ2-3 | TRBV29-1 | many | CSVGEGADTQYF | TGCAGCGTTGGAGAGGGGGCAGATACGCAGTATTTT
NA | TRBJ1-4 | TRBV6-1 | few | CASSDGWGEKLFF | TGTGCCAGCAGTGATGGATGGGGGGAAAAACTGTTTTTT
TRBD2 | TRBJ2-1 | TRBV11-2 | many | CASSLDESSGRGDEQFF | TGTGCCAGCAGCTTAGATGAAAGTAGCGGGAGGGGGGATGAGCAGTTCTTC
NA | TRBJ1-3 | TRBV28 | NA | CASGTLVNTIYF | TGTGCCAGCGGTACGTTGGTAAACACCATATATTTT
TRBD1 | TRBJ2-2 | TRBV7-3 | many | CASSLTDRGQRTGELFF | TGTGCCAGCAGCTTAACGGACAGGGGGCAGCGCACCGGGGAGCTGTTTTTT
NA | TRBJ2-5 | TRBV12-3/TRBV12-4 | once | CASTTGKTQYF | TGTGCCAGCACTACGGGAAAGACCCAGTACTTC
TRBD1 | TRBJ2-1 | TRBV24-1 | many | CATSEPDRGQNNEQFF | TGTGCCACCAGTGAACCTGACAGGGGGCAAAACAATGAGCAGTTCTTC
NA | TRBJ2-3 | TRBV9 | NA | CASSRGFTDTQYF | TGTGCCAGCAGCAGGGGCTTCACAGATACGCAGTATTTT
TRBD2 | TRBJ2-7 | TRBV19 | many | CATSTYGGSEQYF | TGTGCCACCAGTACCTACGGGGGGAGCGAGCAGTACTTC